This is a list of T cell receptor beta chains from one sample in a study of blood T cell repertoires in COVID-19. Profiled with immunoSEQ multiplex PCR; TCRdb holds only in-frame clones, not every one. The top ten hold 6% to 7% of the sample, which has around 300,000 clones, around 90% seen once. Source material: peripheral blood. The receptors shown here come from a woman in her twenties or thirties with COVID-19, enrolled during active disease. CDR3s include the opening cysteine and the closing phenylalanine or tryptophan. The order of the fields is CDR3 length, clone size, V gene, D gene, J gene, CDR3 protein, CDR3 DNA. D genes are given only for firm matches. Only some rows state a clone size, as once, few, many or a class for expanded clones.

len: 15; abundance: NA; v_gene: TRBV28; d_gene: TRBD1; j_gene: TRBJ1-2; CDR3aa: CASSFIDRVNYGYTF; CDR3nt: TGTGCCAGCAGTTTTATAGACAGGGTTAACTATGGCTACACCTTC
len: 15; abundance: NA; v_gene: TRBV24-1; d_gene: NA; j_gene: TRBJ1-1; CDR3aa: CATSDQRGGNTEAFF; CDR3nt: TGTGCCACCAGTGATCAAAGAGGGGGGAACACTGAAGCTTTCTTT
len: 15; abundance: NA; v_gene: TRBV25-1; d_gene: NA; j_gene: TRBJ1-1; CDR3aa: CASSEGILTDTEAFF; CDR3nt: TGTGCCAGCAGTGAAGGGATTTTGACAGACACTGAAGCTTTCTTT
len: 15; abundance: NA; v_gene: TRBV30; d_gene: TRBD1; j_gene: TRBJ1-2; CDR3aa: CAWSASGGADYGYTF; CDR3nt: TGTGCCTGGAGTGCCTCAGGGGGCGCGGACTATGGCTACACCTTC
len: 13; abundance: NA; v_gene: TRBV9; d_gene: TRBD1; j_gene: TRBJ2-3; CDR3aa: CASSGRGRNTQYF; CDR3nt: TGTGCCAGCAGCGGCAGGGGGCGAAATACGCAGTATTTT
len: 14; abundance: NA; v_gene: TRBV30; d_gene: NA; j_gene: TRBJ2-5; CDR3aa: CAWRPGWGWETQYF; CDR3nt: TGTGCCTGGAGGCCGGGGTGGGGTTGGGAGACCCAGTACTTC
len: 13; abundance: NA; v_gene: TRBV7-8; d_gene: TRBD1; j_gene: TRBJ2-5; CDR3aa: CASSLGQQETQYF; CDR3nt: TGTGCCAGCAGCTTGGGACAGCAAGAGACCCAGTACTTC
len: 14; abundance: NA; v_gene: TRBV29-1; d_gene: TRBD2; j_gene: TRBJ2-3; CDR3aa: CSASTSGSTDTQYF; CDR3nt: TGCAGCGCTTCGACTAGCGGGAGTACAGATACGCAGTATTTT
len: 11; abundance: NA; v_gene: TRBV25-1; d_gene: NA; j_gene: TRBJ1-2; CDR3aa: CASQGFHGYTF; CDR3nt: TGTGCCAGCCAGGGGTTCCATGGCTACACCTTC
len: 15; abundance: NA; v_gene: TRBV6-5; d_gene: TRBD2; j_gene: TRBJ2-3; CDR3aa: CASSPGTRSTDTQYF; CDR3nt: TGTGCCAGCAGTCCCGGGACTAGGAGCACAGATACGCAGTATTTT
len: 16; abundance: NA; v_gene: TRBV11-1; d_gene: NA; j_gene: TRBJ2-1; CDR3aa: CASSIYGTLIYNEQFF; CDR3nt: TGTGCCAGCAGCATCTACGGGACTCTAATCTACAATGAGCAGTTCTTC
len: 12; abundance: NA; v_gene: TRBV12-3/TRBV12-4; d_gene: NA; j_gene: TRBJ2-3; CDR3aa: CASSPGRNTQYF; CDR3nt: TGTGCCAGCAGTCCCGGTCGCAATACGCAGTATTTT
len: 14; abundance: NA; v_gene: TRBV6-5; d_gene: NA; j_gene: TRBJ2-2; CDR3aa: CASKRGGNTGELFF; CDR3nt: TGTGCCAGCAAAAGGGGGGGGAACACCGGGGAGCTGTTTTTT
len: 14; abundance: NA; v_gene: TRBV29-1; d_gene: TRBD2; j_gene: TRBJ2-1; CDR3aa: CSVGTSGSYNEQFF; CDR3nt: TGCAGCGTAGGGACTAGCGGATCCTACAATGAGCAGTTCTTC
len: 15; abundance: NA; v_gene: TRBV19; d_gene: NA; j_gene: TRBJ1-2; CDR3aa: CASRRAAGGEYGYTF; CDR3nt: TGTGCCAGTAGGAGAGCTGCCGGGGGAGAGTATGGCTACACCTTC
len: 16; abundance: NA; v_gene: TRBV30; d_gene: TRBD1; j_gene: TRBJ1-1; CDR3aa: CAWSVLGQPGRAEAFF; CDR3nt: TGTGCCTGGAGTGTACTGGGACAGCCCGGGCGGGCTGAAGCTTTCTTT
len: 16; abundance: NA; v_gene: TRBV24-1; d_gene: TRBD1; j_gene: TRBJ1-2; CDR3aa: CATSDPRDSANYGYTF; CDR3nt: TGTGCCACCAGTGACCCCCGGGACAGTGCTAACTATGGCTACACCTTC
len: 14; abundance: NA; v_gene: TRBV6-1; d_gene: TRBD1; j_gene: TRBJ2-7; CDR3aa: CASSDGQGLREQYF; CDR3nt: TGTGCCAGCAGTGACGGACAGGGCCTACGTGAGCAGTACTTC
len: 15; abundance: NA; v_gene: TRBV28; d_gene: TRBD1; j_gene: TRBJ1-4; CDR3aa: CASNEYWDRGEKLFF; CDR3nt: TGTGCCAGCAACGAATACTGGGACAGGGGTGAAAAACTGTTTTTT
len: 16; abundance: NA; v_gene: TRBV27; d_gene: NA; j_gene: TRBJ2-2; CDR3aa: CASSLGAGVRSGELFF; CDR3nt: TGTGCCAGCAGTTTGGGGGCGGGAGTGAGGTCCGGGGAGCTGTTTTTT
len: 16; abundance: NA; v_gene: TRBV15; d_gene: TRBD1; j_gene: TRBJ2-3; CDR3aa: CATSRSPGQGSDTQYF; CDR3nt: TGTGCCACCAGCAGAAGTCCGGGACAGGGATCGGATACGCAGTATTTT
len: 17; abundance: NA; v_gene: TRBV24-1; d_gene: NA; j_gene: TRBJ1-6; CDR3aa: CATSDFDLRPHHSPLHF; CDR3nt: TGTGCCACCAGTGATTTCGACTTGAGGCCCCATCATTCACCCCTCCACTTT
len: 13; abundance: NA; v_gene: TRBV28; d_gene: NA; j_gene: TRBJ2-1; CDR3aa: CASSFLRANEQFF; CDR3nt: TGTGCCAGCAGTTTTTTGAGGGCCAATGAGCAGTTCTTC
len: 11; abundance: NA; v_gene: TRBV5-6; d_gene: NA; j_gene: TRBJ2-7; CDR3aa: CASSLFYEQYF; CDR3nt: TGTGCCAGCAGCCTATTCTACGAGCAGTACTTC
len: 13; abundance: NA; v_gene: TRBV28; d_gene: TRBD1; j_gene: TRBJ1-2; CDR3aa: CASTVQGALGYTF; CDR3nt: TGTGCCAGCACCGTACAGGGGGCGCTTGGCTACACCTTC
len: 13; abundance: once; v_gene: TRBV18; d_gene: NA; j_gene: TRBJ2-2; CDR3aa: CASRLGRAGELFF; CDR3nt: TGTGCCAGCCGACTAGGGCGGGCCGGGGAGCTGTTTTTT
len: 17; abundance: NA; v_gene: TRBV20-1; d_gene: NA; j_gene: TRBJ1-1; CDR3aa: CSASLDLRHRENTEAFF; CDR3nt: TGCAGTGCTAGTTTGGACCTAAGACACAGGGAAAACACTGAAGCTTTCTTT
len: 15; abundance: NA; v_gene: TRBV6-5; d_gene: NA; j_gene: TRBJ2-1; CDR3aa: CASSYSDSTYNEQFF; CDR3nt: TGTGCCAGCAGTTACTCGGACAGTACTTACAATGAGCAGTTCTTC